This TCR beta chain was sequenced during a study of graft-versus-host responses after intestinal transplantation. The sample holds a few counts of this clone. This clone may be a read error of a much larger clone one base away. Measured with immunoSEQ multiplex PCR; TCRdb has only the in-frame clones, and not every one. The sample shows under 15,000 clones, about 31% of them seen only once. The CDR3 length is 16 residues. Trimming took 8 bases from V and 6 from J; bases not matched to a gene: 14. Germline V lookup: CDR1 SNHLY, CDR2 FYNNEI. The culture paired about 200,000 irradiated violet-dye-labeled stimulators with about 200,000 CFSE-labeled responders.

The sequences come from alloreactive CD8+ T cells from a mixed lymphocyte reaction culture, collected before intestinal transplant. Noted subset: CFSE-low proliferating T cells sorted from approximately 6-day pre-transplant mixed lymphocyte reaction (GvH or HvG direction). The V and J genes are TRBV2 and TRBJ2-2; 8 bases match TRBD2. This TCR derives from a human patient who received an intestinal transplant. The CDR3 nucleotides are TGTGCCAGCTTGATCTCTCCCGGGGGGGCCTCCGGGGAGCTGTTTTTT. Translation: CASLISPGGASGELFF.